This TCR beta chain was documented in a study of regulatory T cells in long-lasting Graves disease. Assembly of TCR beta libraries relied on iRepertoire HTBI primers together with Arm-PCR of CDR3 regions. Each CDR3 protein gets one entry after TCRdb re-called the multiplex PCR reads with MiXCR. The data hold 450,000 to 600,000 distinct CDR3 sequences, with 15% to 20% observed a single time. Time point described: newly diagnosed GD, antithyroid drugs for less than 3 months. The TCR library was made from RNA that had been extracted from PBMCs in TRIzol. Study-level results: Persistent disease was associated with favored TRBV28 usage and with favored use of TRBJ1-2 and TRBJ2-5.

J lost 4 bases, V lost 0 bases, and 6 bases had no gene match. In germline, CDR1 is SGHRS, CDR2 YFSETQ. This CDR3 comprises 15 residues. This clonotype was counted between two and nine times. Its antigen remains unidentified. These data were also filed under a second study, of T cells in Graves' hyperthyroidism and ophthalmopathy. That report notes: RT-PCR in the first round (using the HTBI primer set) targeted the TCR CDR3.

V gene TRBV5-1 combines with J gene TRBJ1-2; 7 nucleotides match TRBD1. This TCR came from a man aged 40-50 years with Graves disease. Sequences were derived from peripheral blood mononuclear cells (PBMCs), sampled at new diagnosis, from a patient treated with antithyroid drugs. CDR3 amino acids: CASSLEGGGSYGYTF. In nucleotides, the CDR3 is TGCGCCAGCAGCTTGGAGGGAGGGGGCTCCTATGGCTACACCTTC.